This T cell receptor beta chain came from a study of cytotoxic CD8 clonotypes in ibrutinib-treated CLL. At the level of the study: Overall, about 25 responses were partial and 2 complete; following median approximately 65 months, approximately 15 patients stayed remitted and 12 progressed.

This clone was seen just once. The antigen is unknown. TCRdb keeps only in-frame clones here, not all; method: immunoSEQ multiplex PCR. The data hold some 310,000 clones, with 80% observed a single time. CDR1 and CDR2 from the germline V gene are SQVTM and ANQGSEA. The length of the CDR3 is 12 residues. Trimming took off 4 bases at V and 3 bases at J, with 9 bases between the two ends. Study-level points and caveats: Elevated clonality accompanied ibrutinib response, with a return toward baseline values at progression.

The rearrangement joins TRBV29-1 to TRBJ1-1; no clear D. The input for sequencing was PBMCs, taken before ibrutinib treatment. This clonotype was sampled from a human donor with chronic lymphocytic leukemia. DNA for the CDR3: TGCAGCGTTGGTCATGGGGACACTGAAGCTTTCTTT. Its translation: CSVGHGDTEAFF.